Below are 19 T cell receptor beta chains sequenced from a single sample in a study of early T cells in non-severe SARS-CoV-2 infection. TCRdb passed the 5' RACE reads through MiXCR, listing each CDR3 protein once. The table includes around 23,000 distinct CDR3 sequences, 4% to 5.5% detected once. The material sequenced was whole blood. Source of these receptors: an adult who was a healthcare worker with PCR-confirmed SARS-CoV-2 infection or an uninfected control (not recorded which).

As for this clonotype: Germline is not matched at one junction end, which may reflect a read error. V and J are TRBV20-1 and TRBJ1-2, with D tentatively TRBD1 (5 bases). The CDR3 runs 12 residues. CDR1 is DFQATT, CDR2 SNEGSKA, per germline (reference sequence). CDR3 DNA sequence: TGCTGTGCTAGGTCAGGGATCTATGGCTACACCTTC. As protein: CCARSGIYGYTF.

The chain employs TRBV12-3 or TRBV12-4 and TRBJ1-6; D not certain. Between the trimmed V and J ends, which lost 0 bases and 16 bases, there was a span of 10 bases. The CDR3 covers 12 residues. The CDR3 coding sequence is TGTGCCAGCAGTTTAGCGGGATTAGGACTCCACTTT. Protein product: CASSLAGLGLHF.

This clonotype was observed a handful of times. V and J are TRBV19 and TRBJ2-7, with 7 positions matching TRBD1. Losses at the gene ends were 9 bases for V and 3 bases for J; bases not matched to a gene: 2. The CDR3 length is 11 residues. Per germline, CDR1 LNHDA and CDR2 SQIVND (reference sequence). The CDR3 protein is CASRQGYEQYF. CDR3 DNA sequence: TGTGCCAGCAGACAGGGCTACGAGCAGTACTTC.

As regards this clonotype: The germline gene is not matched at one end of the junction; a read error may be the cause. The chain employs TRBV6-1 and TRBJ2-7; 7 bases are a match to TRBD1. Germline-derived CDR1 and CDR2 are MNHNS and SASEGT. The CDR3 is made up of 15 amino acids. CDR3 loop: CTSSEKVTGTYEQYF. The CDR3 DNA follows: TGTACCAGCAGTGAAAAGGTGACAGGGACCTACGAGCAGTACTTC.

This clonotype was seen repeatedly, ten times or more. This rearrangement joins TRBV2 to TRBJ2-6; D is undetermined. Trimming took 9 bases from V and 2 from J, leaving 2 bases between them. The CDR3 contains 11 residues. Germline V lookup: CDR1 SNHLY, CDR2 FYNNEI. The DNA of the CDR3 is TGTGCCAGAGCTGGGGCCAACGTCCTGACTTTC. Amino acid sequence: CARAGANVLTF.

By sample share, this clonotype is medium-sized (0.01 to 0.1%). J is TRBJ1-5 and V is TRBV6-6, with TRBD1 as a possible D gene (5 bases). The length of the CDR3 is 15 residues. Between the trimmed V and J ends, which lost 5 bases and 2 bases, there was a span of 13 bases. The germline CDR1 and CDR2 sequences are MNHNY and SVGAGI (reference sequence). The CDR3 nucleotides read TGTGCCAGCAGTCACCTCGACAGACGCAATCAGCCCCAGCATTTT. This codes for CASSHLDRRNQPQHF.

Ten or more counts support this clonotype. The rearrangement uses TRBV7-8 and TRBJ2-7; maybe TRBD2 (6 bases). Trimming pared 8 bases from V and 5 bases from J, leaving 19 bases between. The length of the CDR3 is 14 residues. The V gene's germline CDR1 is SGHVS and CDR2 FQNEAQ. The CDR3 protein is CASVPPEGYHEQYF. Written as DNA, the CDR3 is TGTGCCAGCGTACCCCCGGAGGGGTACCACGAGCAGTACTTC.

The sample holds many counts of this clonotype. The gene calls are TRBV12-3 or TRBV12-4 and TRBJ1-2; tentative D call: TRBD1 (5 bases). The CDR3 consists of 13 residues. V lost 3 bases and J lost 8, with 13 bases in between. Written as DNA, the CDR3 is TGTGCCAGCAGTTTTACAGGAGGTGACGGCTACACCTTC. Translating it yields CASSFTGGDGYTF.

At least ten counts were recorded for this clonotype. V gene TRBV7-2 combines with J gene TRBJ2-4, with D tentatively TRBD1 (5 bases). The CDR3 is 15 residues long. Trimming shortened V by 4 bases and J by 2 bases, and 12 bases separated the two germline ends. Germline lookup yields CDR1 SGHTA and CDR2 FQGNSA. As DNA, the CDR3 is TGTGCCAGCAGCTCAGAACAGGAGTCCAAAAACATTCAGTACTTC. It yields the protein CASSSEQESKNIQYF.

This clonotype was seen a few times. The J gene is TRBJ1-2, the V gene TRBV4-1; maybe TRBD1 (6 bases). CDR3 length: 14 amino acids. Germline CDR1 MGHRA, CDR2 YSYEKL. With 4 bases removed from V and 8 bases from J, the gap between germline ends came to 17 bases. The CDR3 DNA follows: TGCGCCAGCAGCCCCCTAGGAGGGACAAGAGGCTACACCTTC. Protein: CASSPLGGTRGYTF.

This clonotype was recorded many times. The genes are TRBV4-3 and TRBJ2-7; 10 bases align to TRBD1. The CDR3 consists of 15 residues. Germline loops: CDR1 LGHNA, CDR2 YSLEER. With 5 bases clipped from V and 4 bases from J, the junction kept 8 bases outside the gene matches. CDR3 protein: CASSFRQGAEYEQYF. In nucleotides, the CDR3 is TGCGCCAGCAGCTTCCGACAGGGGGCGGAGTACGAGCAGTACTTC.

The rearrangement links TRBV2 to TRBJ1-1, with D possibly being TRBD1 (6 bases). V was clipped by 6 bases and J by 5 bases, with 10 bases between them. This CDR3 has 12 residues. Germline CDR1 and CDR2: SNHLY and FYNNEI. The CDR3 coding sequence is TGTGCCAGCAGGGACAGTTATACTGAAGCTTTCTTT. Amino acid sequence: CASRDSYTEAFF.

Ten or more counts support this clonotype. The chain links TRBV11-1 to TRBJ2-7, with D maybe TRBD1 (6 bases). Germline V gives CDR1 SGHAT, CDR2 FQDESV (reference sequence). V lost 1 base, J lost 1 base, and 20 bases lay in between. The CDR3 contains 18 residues. The CDR3 spells CASSLVGVQGWPSYEQYF. The CDR3 bases are TGTGCCAGCAGCTTAGTAGGGGTACAGGGTTGGCCGTCCTACGAGCAGTACTTC.

This clonotype was picked up many times. The V and J genes are TRBV7-9 and TRBJ2-1; 9 bases align to TRBD2. Germline V gene sequence: CDR1 SEHNR, CDR2 FQNEAQ (reference sequence). Unmatched junction bases numbered 10, after V lost 5 bases and J lost 8 bases. The CDR3 runs to 15 residues. The CDR3 region is CASSPGIAGVDEQFF. Here the CDR3 DNA reads TGTGCCAGCAGCCCCGGGATAGCGGGAGTTGATGAGCAGTTCTTC.

At least ten counts were recorded for this clonotype. The chain combines TRBV20-1 with TRBJ2-7, with D perhaps TRBD2 (5 bases). Germline V gene data show CDR1 as DFQATT and CDR2 as SNEGSKA (reference sequence). This CDR3 comprises 14 residues. V was trimmed by 3 bases and J by 4 bases, leaving 16 bases between them. CDR3 sequence reads: CSASSSSVDYEQYF. DNA for the CDR3: TGCAGTGCTAGCTCTAGCTCGGTAGATTACGAGCAGTACTTC.

This clonotype was detected ten times or more. The rearrangement joins TRBV7-2 to TRBJ2-1, with D hard to call. The CDR3 has 14 amino acids. Germline V gene sequence: CDR1 SGHTA, CDR2 FQGNSA. V shed 4 bases and J shed 4 bases, with 11 bases lying between them. The CDR3 region has the DNA TGTGCCAGCAGCTCGCTCCTAAGGTACAATGAGCAGTTCTTC. It is translated as CASSSLLRYNEQFF. Combining the CDR3 with reference TRBV7-2 and TRBJ2-1 gives the whole variable domain GAGVSQSPSNKVTEKGKDVELRCDPISGHTALYWYRQSLGQGLEFLIYFQGNSAPDKSGLPSDRFSAERTGGSVSTLTIQRTQQEDSAVYLCASSSLLRYNEQFFGPGTRLTVL.

Only a few counts were recorded for this clonotype. It may be a read error: a sequence one base away is much more abundant. The V call is TRBV10-3, the J call TRBJ2-6; 8 bases match TRBD1. Germline assignment: CDR1 ENHRY and CDR2 SYGVKD. The CDR3 contains 17 residues. The CDR3 spells CAISVGQDYSGTNVLTF. The CDR3, as DNA: TGTGCCATCAGTGTGGGACAGGACTACTCTGGGACCAACGTCCTGACTTTC.

The chain uses TRBV18 and TRBJ2-7; 10 nucleotides line up with TRBD2. This CDR3 has 15 amino acids. CDR1 is KGHSH, CDR2 LQKENI, per germline. Trimming removed 3 bases from V and 0 bases from J; junction bases left unmatched: 2. CDR3 nucleotide sequence: TGTGCCAGCTCACCCGGACTAGCGGACTCCTACGAGCAGTACTTC. Translation: CASSPGLADSYEQYF.

Remarks on this clonotype: This may stem from a read error, because a much larger clone lies one nucleotide away. CDR3 in amino acids: CTSSLGLAGTDTQYF. For the CDR3, the DNA is TGTACCAGCAGCTTAGGGCTAGCGGGCACAGATACGCAGTATTTT. V is TRBV7-3 and J is TRBJ2-3; 7 bases are shared with TRBD2. Germline-derived CDR1 and CDR2 are SGHTA and FQGTGA. CDR3 length: 15 amino acids.